This T cell receptor beta chain was documented in a study of OX40 agonist ivuxolimab in advanced cancers. Study at large: Ivuxolimab, an antibody that agonizes OX40 (CD134), was administered to the patients. Three patients, one with hepatocellular carcinoma and two with cutaneous melanoma, responded partially. Patient treatment consisted of intravenous ivuxolimab administration every 2 weeks at 0.01 to 10 mg/kg. The study's findings and limits: Expanded clones were, on average, more numerous among CD8+ T cells than CD4+.

Comments on this clone: The antigen remains unidentified.

The data were produced by immunoSEQ multiplex PCR, yet TCRdb's version contains in-frame clones alone and is incomplete. The sample holds 58,000 or so clones, approximately 89% seen once. The CDR3 has 11 residues. Germline V gene data show CDR1 as DFQATT and CDR2 as SNEGSKA (reference sequence). V was pared by 5 bases and J by 8 bases, with 10 bases between. The clonotype was recovered from an adult with an advanced solid tumor such as melanoma, head and neck, liver or kidney cancer. The chain uses TRBV20-1 and TRBJ2-1; D remains ambiguous. Sequences were derived from CD4+ or CD8+ T cells sorted from blood, sampled in a trial of the OX40 agonist ivuxolimab. CDR3 sequence (DNA): TGCAGTGCTCCAGTTAAGGATGAGCAGTTCTTC. Protein product: CSAPVKDEQFF.